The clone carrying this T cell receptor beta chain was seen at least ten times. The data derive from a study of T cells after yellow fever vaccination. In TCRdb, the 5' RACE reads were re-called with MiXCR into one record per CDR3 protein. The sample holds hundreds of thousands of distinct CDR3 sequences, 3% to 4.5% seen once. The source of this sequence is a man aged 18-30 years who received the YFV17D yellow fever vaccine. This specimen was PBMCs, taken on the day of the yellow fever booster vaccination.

The CDR3 loop reads CASSVGDWQETQYF. The CDR3 DNA reads TGTGCCAGCAGCGTAGGGGACTGGCAAGAGACCCAGTACTTC. This chain joins TRBV9 and TRBJ2-5; weak D call: TRBD2 (6 bases). Looked up from germline, CDR1 is SGDLS and CDR2 is YYNGEE. This CDR3 is 14 amino acids long. V shed 0 bases and J shed 2 bases, with 8 bases lying between them. Full variable domain (outside the CDR3, taken from reference TRBV9 and TRBJ2-5): DSGVTQTPKHLITATGQRVTLRCSPRSGDLSVYWYQQSLDQGLQFLIQYYNGEERAKGNILERFSAQQFPDLHSELNLSSLELGDSALYFCASSVGDWQETQYFGPGTRLLVL.